This T cell receptor (beta chain) was sequenced in a study of cytomegalovirus exposure and HLA in healthy donors. In the study overall: Within an early data release were 80 million to 90 million unique TCRs drawn from HLA-typed donors. The study, taken as a whole, reports: The study put under 200 TCR beta chains on its list as cytomegalovirus-associated. Prior analysis indicated that the majority of TCR beta V segments exhibited productivity approximately 90% or approximately 30% of the time.

Germline V gene lookup returns CDR1 MDHEN and CDR2 SYDVKM. This CDR3 spans 13 amino acids. The germline V and J ends were trimmed by 7 bases and 2 bases, with 11 bases remaining between them. This clone has just a few counts. What it binds is not known. Amplification used 60 Vbeta primers and 13 Jbeta primers. The assay was immunoSEQ multiplex PCR, and TCRdb's table has in-frame clones only and misses some. The sample has some 150,000 clones, almost 80% seen once. The TCR sequence derives from a male donor in good health and CMV-seronegative. Sequencing used PBMCs. V usage is TRBV28 and J usage is TRBJ1-2, with D perhaps matching TRBD1 (5 bases). Written as DNA, the CDR3 is TGTGCCAGCAAGGGGCAGGCAAACTATGGCTACACCTTC. Its translation is CASKGQANYGYTF.